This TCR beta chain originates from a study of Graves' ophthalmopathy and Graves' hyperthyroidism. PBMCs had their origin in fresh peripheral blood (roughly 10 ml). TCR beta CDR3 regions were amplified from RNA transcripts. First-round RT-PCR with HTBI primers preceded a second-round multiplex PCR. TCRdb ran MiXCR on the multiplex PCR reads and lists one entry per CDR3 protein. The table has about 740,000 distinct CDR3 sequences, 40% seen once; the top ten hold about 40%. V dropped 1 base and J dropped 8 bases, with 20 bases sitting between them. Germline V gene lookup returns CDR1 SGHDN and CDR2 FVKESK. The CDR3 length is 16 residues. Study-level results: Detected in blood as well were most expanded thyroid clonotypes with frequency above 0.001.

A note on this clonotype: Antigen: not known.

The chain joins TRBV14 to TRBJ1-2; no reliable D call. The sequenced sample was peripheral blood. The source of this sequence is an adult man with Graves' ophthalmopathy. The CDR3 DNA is TGTGCCAGCAGCCAAGGCCACGCGATTAGAGGCGACGGCTACACCTTC. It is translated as CASSQGHAIRGDGYTF.